These 5 T cell receptor beta chains share one sample of origin, sequenced in a study of T cell responses to AZD1222 COVID-19 vaccine. The repertoire was sequenced with immunoSEQ multiplex PCR; TCRdb's copy has only in-frame clones and lacks some. Here the sample spans 90,000 to 150,000 clones, roughly nine tenths being singletons. The material was peripheral blood, obtained on day 0 of AZD1222 vaccination. The receptors here all came from an adult in good health.

V and J are TRBV4-1 and TRBJ1-4; TRBD1 matches 8 bases. CDR3 length: 16 residues. V gave up 4 bases and J gave up 1 base; unmatched junction bases: 5. Germline assignment: CDR1 MGHRA and CDR2 YSYEKL. CDR3 amino acids: CASSREGQETNEKLFF. CDR3 coding DNA: TGCGCCAGCAGCCGAGAGGGACAGGAAACTAATGAAAAACTGTTTTTT.

This chain uses TRBV12-3 or TRBV12-4 with TRBJ1-5, with D uncertain. The CDR3 is made up of 11 amino acids. V was shortened by 3 bases and J by 8 bases, with 5 bases between the two germline ends. CDR3 bases: TGTGCCAGCAGTTTGGGTGAGCCCCAGCATTTT. Amino acid sequence: CASSLGEPQHF.

V is TRBV7-9 and J is TRBJ2-5; 10 bases match TRBD2. The V and J ends lost 5 bases and 0 bases, in that order; junction bases with no gene match: 9. Per the germline V gene, CDR1 is SEHNR and CDR2 is FQNEAQ (reference sequence). The CDR3 consists of 17 residues. This CDR3 reads CASSPARTSGNQETQYF. CDR3 in DNA: TGTGCCAGCAGCCCCGCGAGGACTAGCGGCAACCAAGAGACCCAGTACTTC.

The chain carries TRBV3-1 (or the pseudogene TRBV3-2) and TRBJ1-2; a weak D match, TRBD1 (5 bases). The CDR3 sequence is 11 residues long. Germline assignment: CDR1 LGHDT and CDR2 YNNKEL (reference sequence). V lost 2 bases and J lost 8, with 6 bases in between. The CDR3 DNA sequence: TGTGCCAGCAGCCAACCAGGGGGCTACACCTTC. Translation gives CASSQPGGYTF.

The chain recombines TRBV10-3 with TRBJ1-2, with TRBD1 matching over 7 bases. J gave up 5 bases and V 7 bases, and 4 bases lay outside the gene matches. The CDR3 runs to 12 residues. CDR1 and CDR2 (germline): ENHRY, SYGVKD. CDR3 loop: CAIKGTAYGYTF. For the CDR3, the DNA is TGTGCCATCAAAGGGACAGCTTATGGCTACACCTTC.